The 17 T cell receptor beta chains below all came from one sample that was sequenced in a study of blood T cell repertoires in COVID-19. Libraries were prepared by immunoSEQ multiplex PCR; TCRdb keeps only in-frame clonotypes and omits some of them. The sample consists of approximately 99,000 clones, over 80% of them appearing once. Sequenced input: peripheral blood. Every receptor here comes from a woman in her 70s with acute or convalescent COVID-19.

The rearrangement joins TRBV9 to TRBJ1-1, with D perhaps matching TRBD1 (5 bases). Germline lookup yields CDR1 SGDLS and CDR2 YYNGEE. The CDR3 totals 17 residues. V lost 4 bases, J lost 2 bases, and 21 bases lay in between. In DNA, the CDR3 is TGTGCCAGCAGCCAGACCCCCCTTGGGGGGGACAACACTGAAGCTTTCTTT. As protein: CASSQTPLGGDNTEAFF.

V and J are TRBV2 and TRBJ1-2; D may be TRBD1 (6 bases). CDR1 is SNHLY, CDR2 FYNNEI, per germline. With 0 bases removed from V and 6 bases from J, the gap between germline ends came to 14 bases. This CDR3 region has 15 residues. CDR3 region: CASSEALRAGDGYTF. The CDR3 coding sequence is TGTGCCAGCAGTGAAGCGCTTAGGGCAGGGGATGGCTACACCTTC.

The gene calls are TRBV13 and TRBJ1-1; D possibly corresponds to TRBD1 (6 bases). The CDR3 is made up of 14 amino acids. CDR1 is PRHDT and CDR2 is FYEKMQ in the germline V gene (reference sequence). Trimming removed 5 bases from V and 3 bases from J, with 13 bases in between. The CDR3 coding sequence is TGTGCCAGCAGCCCCCGGACAGTTTACACTGAAGCTTTCTTT. Amino acids: CASSPRTVYTEAFF. The full variable domain, with the rest looked up from reference TRBV13 and TRBJ1-1, is AAGVIQSPRHLIKEKRETATLKCYPIPRHDTVYWYQQGPGQDPQFLISFYEKMQSDKGSIPDRFSAQQFSDYHSELNMSSLELGDSALYFCASSPRTVYTEAFFGQGTRLTVV.

The V call is TRBV7-2, the J call TRBJ1-5; no clear D gene. The germline V gene has CDR1 SGHTA and CDR2 FQGNSA. Trimming removed 5 bases at V and 6 bases at J, with 11 bases between. This CDR3 is built from 13 residues. The CDR3 coding sequence is TGTGCCAGCAGCGACCGACGGGGTCAGCCCCAGCATTTT. It encodes CASSDRRGQPQHF.

The chain carries TRBV18 and TRBJ1-1; D possibly corresponds to TRBD1 (5 bases). V lost 3 bases to trimming and J lost 5 bases, with 16 bases between them. This CDR3 is 15 amino acids long. CDR1 is KGHSH and CDR2 is LQKENI in the germline V gene. CDR3 sequence: CASSPPNLGGTEAFF. In nucleotides, the CDR3 is TGTGCCAGCTCACCTCCCAACCTGGGGGGAACTGAAGCTTTCTTT. The full variable domain, with the rest looked up from reference TRBV18 and TRBJ1-1, is NAGVMQNPRHLVRRRGQEARLRCSPMKGHSHVYWYRQLPEEGLKFMVYLQKENIIDESGMPKERFSAEFPKEGPSILRIQQVVRGDSAAYFCASSPPNLGGTEAFFGQGTRLTVV.

The V gene is TRBV14, the J gene TRBJ1-2; D unclear. This CDR3 has 12 amino acids. V gave up 4 bases and J gave up 7 bases, with 10 bases separating them. The germline V gene has CDR1 SGHDN and CDR2 FVKESK. CDR3 DNA: TGTGCCAGCAGCCTCGGTCTGGTTGGCTACACCTTC. It translates to CASSLGLVGYTF. Full variable domain (remainder filled in from reference TRBV14 and TRBJ1-2): EAGVTQFPSHSVIEKGQTVTLRCDPISGHDNLYWYRRVMGKEIKFLLHFVKESKQDESGMPNNRFLAERTGGTYSTLKVQPAELEDSGVYFCASSLGLVGYTFGSGTRLTVV.

The chain carries TRBV6-2 or TRBV6-3 and TRBJ2-3; D is perhaps TRBD1 (5 bases). CDR3 length equals 15 residues. In germline, CDR1 is MNHEY, CDR2 SVGEGT. Trimming stripped 2 bases from V and 0 bases from J, with 9 bases between. The CDR3 DNA follows: TGTGCCAGCAGTTACGGCAGGGCTAGCACAGATACGCAGTATTTT. Translated, it gives CASSYGRASTDTQYF.

The chain links TRBV4-1 to TRBJ2-7; D may be TRBD2 (5 bases). This CDR3 has 17 amino acids. Per germline, CDR1 MGHRA and CDR2 YSYEKL. Trimming took off 2 bases at V and 4 bases at J, with 21 bases between the two ends. In DNA, the CDR3 is TGCGCCAGCAGCCAATCGGCCGGGGAGCTCCAGGATTACGAGCAGTACTTC. Residues: CASSQSAGELQDYEQYF.

The chain is built from TRBV7-9 and TRBJ1-1, with a possible D match to TRBD1 (6 bases). Germline CDR1 and CDR2: SEHNR and FQNEAQ (reference sequence). Trimming took 4 bases from V and 1 from J, leaving 22 bases between them. This CDR3 has 18 amino acids. CDR3 protein: CASSSPQVTRGRNTEAFF. DNA for the CDR3: TGTGCCAGCAGCTCTCCCCAAGTTACCAGGGGCCGGAACACTGAAGCTTTCTTT.

This chain joins TRBV6-1 and TRBJ1-1, with TRBD1 matching over 7 bases. The CDR3 is made up of 15 amino acids. The germline V gene has CDR1 MNHNS and CDR2 SASEGT. Trimming cost V 7 bases and J 0 bases; bases outside gene matches: 8. DNA of the CDR3: TGTGCCAGCACCGACTCGGGACAGATGAACACTGAAGCTTTCTTT. As protein: CASTDSGQMNTEAFF.

V usage is TRBV4-3 and J usage is TRBJ2-1; no reliable D call. V was clipped by 0 bases and J by 0 bases, with 6 bases between them. The CDR3 has 15 amino acids. The germline V gene encodes CDR1 LGHNA and CDR2 YSLEER. The CDR3 protein is CASSQDTSSYNEQFF. In DNA form, the CDR3 reads TGCGCCAGCAGCCAAGATACAAGCTCCTACAATGAGCAGTTCTTC.

This clone has just one count. CDR3 residues: CASSQQTGDNEQFF. CDR3 DNA sequence: TGTGCCAGCAGCCAACAGACAGGGGACAATGAGCAGTTCTTC. This chain uses TRBV7-2 with TRBJ2-1; 8 nucleotides align to TRBD1. The J segment lost 5 bases and the V segment lost 5 bases, leaving 5 bases of the junction unmatched. CDR3 length: 14 amino acids. Germline V gene sequence: CDR1 SGHTA, CDR2 FQGNSA.

V usage is TRBV6-4 and J usage is TRBJ2-3; 8 bases match TRBD2. The germline V gene encodes CDR1 MRHNA and CDR2 SNTAGT. Trimming took 5 bases from V and 0 from J; bases not matched to a gene: 4. This CDR3 contains 15 residues. DNA for the CDR3: TGTGCCAGCAGTTTGGCTAGCGGGAGCACAGATACGCAGTATTTT. Its translation is CASSLASGSTDTQYF.

This chain uses TRBV7-2 with TRBJ2-5, with 8 nucleotides matching TRBD2. The length of the CDR3 is 16 residues. V lost 5 bases and J lost 2; bases outside the gene matches: 10. The V gene's germline CDR1 is SGHTA and CDR2 FQGNSA. CDR3 coding DNA: TGTGCCAGCAGCAGGGGGATAGCGGGACCACAAGAGACCCAGTACTTC. It is translated as CASSRGIAGPQETQYF.

V and J are TRBV28 and TRBJ1-2, with TRBD1 as a possible D gene (5 bases). The CDR3 is 14 residues long. The germline V gene has CDR1 MDHEN and CDR2 SYDVKM. V shed 5 bases and J shed 2 bases, with 12 bases lying between them. CDR3 nucleotides: TGTGCCAGCAGTCCGGAGGGGCGAAACTATGGCTACACCTTC. Translated, it gives CASSPEGRNYGYTF.

The rearrangement uses TRBV20-1 and TRBJ1-6, with no clear D. V was trimmed by 6 bases and J by 8 bases, leaving 8 bases between them. The CDR3 runs to 11 residues. Germline V lookup: CDR1 DFQATT, CDR2 SNEGSKA (reference sequence). This CDR3 is CSASPDSPLHF. The DNA for the CDR3 is TGCAGTGCATCCCCCGATTCACCCCTCCACTTT.

The CDR3 DNA follows: TGTGCCTGGAGAACCGACTACCTTGCCACTGAAGCTTTCTTT. Protein: CAWRTDYLATEAFF. The V call is TRBV30, the J call TRBJ1-1; D gene ambiguous. Deletions cut 3 bases from V and 4 bases from J, with 15 bases between. Germline V gene sequence: CDR1 GTSNPN, CDR2 SVGIG (reference sequence). The CDR3 runs to 14 residues.